Sequencing of this TCR beta chain was carried out in a study of cytomegalovirus exposure and HLA in healthy donors. Study-wide results and limits: Association of a missense DCLRE1C variant with TCR beta V- and J-gene trimming was reported in a later analysis. An analysis that came later showed most CMV-associated TCR beta chains appearing HLA-restricted.

The length of the CDR3 is 14 residues. CDR1 LGHNA and CDR2 YSLEER come from the germline V gene. V was shortened by 4 bases and J by 8 bases, with 17 bases between the two germline ends. Remarks on this clone: Its cognate antigen is unknown.

The PCR used 60 Vbeta and 13 Jbeta primers. Assay: immunoSEQ multiplex PCR; the TCRdb copy retains only in-frame clones and omits some. The table records 150,000 to 200,000 clones, around 75% of them present only once. At the time of sampling, donors were nominally healthy, though unrecorded immune exposures were likely. This receptor was taken from a woman in her fifties or sixties in good health and CMV-seronegative. Sequenced input: PBMCs. This sequence joins TRBV4-3 and TRBJ1-2, with D perhaps matching TRBD1 (5 bases). The CDR3 reads CASSPHGRGKGYTF. The CDR3 nucleotides read TGCGCCAGCAGCCCCCACGGGAGGGGCAAGGGCTACACCTTC.